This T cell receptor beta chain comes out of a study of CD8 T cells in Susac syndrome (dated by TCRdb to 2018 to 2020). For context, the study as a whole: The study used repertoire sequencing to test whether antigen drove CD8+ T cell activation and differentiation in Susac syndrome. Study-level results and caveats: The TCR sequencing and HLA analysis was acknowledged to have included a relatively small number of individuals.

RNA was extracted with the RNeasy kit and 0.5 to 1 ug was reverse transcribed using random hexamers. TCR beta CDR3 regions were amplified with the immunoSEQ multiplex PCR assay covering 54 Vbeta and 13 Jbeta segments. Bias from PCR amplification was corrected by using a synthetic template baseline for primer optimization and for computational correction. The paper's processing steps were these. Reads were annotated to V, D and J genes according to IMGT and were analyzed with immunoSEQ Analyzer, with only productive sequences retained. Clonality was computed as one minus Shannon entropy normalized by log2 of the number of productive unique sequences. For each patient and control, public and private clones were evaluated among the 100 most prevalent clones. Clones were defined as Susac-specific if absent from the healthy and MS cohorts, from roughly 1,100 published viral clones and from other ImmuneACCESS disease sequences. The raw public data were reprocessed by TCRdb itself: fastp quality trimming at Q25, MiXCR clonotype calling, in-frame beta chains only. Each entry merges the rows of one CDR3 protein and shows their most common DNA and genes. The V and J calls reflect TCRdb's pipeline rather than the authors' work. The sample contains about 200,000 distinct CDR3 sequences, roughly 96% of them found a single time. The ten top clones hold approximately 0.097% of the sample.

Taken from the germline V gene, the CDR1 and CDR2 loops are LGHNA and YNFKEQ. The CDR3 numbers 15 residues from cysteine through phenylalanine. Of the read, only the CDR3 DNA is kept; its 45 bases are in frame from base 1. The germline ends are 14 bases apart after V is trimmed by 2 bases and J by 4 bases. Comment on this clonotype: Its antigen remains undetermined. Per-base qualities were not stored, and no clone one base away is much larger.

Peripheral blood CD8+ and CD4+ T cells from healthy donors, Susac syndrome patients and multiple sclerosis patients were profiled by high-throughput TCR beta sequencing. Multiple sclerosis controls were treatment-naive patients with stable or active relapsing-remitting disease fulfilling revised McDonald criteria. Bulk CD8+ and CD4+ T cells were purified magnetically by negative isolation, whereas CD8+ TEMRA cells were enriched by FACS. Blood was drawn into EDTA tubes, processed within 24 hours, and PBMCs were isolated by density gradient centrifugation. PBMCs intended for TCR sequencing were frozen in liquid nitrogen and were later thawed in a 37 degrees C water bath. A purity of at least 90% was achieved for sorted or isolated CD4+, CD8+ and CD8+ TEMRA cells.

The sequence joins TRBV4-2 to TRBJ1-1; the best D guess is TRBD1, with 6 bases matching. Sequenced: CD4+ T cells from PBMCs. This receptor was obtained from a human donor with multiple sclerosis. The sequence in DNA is TGTGCCAGCAGCCAAAGAGCAGGGGCCGGCACTGAAGCTTTCTTT. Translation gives CASSQRAGAGTEAFF.